This section outlines one TCR beta chain sequence together with its context. Thawed, overnight-rested PBMC were stained with GMM-loaded CD1B tetramer, viability dye and anti-CD3, then sorted. The CD1B tetramers carried C32 glucose monomycolate purified from Rhodococcus equi. CD14-expressing monocytes were removed from PBMC before cryopreservation and sorting. CDR1 is SNHLY and CDR2 is FYNNEI in the germline V gene. The CDR3 extends over 16 amino acids. The V end was cut by 7 bases, the J end by 6 bases, with 24 bases between. The data were taken from a study of T cells in tuberculosis. Libraries were prepared by immunoSEQ multiplex PCR; TCRdb keeps only in-frame clonotypes and omits some of them. Among some 90,000 clones listed, approximately 91% were seen once. Study-wide points: The stringent gate may have excluded weak CD1B-GMM tetramer binders.

The V gene is TRBV2, the J gene TRBJ1-2; a possible D gene is TRBD1 (5 bases). This sequence was found in an adult woman with latent tuberculosis. Sequencing used CD1b-GMM tetramer-negative cells sorted from PBMCs. CDR3: CASIFQGSSGVNGYTF. CDR3 sequence (DNA): TGTGCCAGCATTTTCCAGGGATCTTCGGGGGTTAATGGCTACACCTTC.